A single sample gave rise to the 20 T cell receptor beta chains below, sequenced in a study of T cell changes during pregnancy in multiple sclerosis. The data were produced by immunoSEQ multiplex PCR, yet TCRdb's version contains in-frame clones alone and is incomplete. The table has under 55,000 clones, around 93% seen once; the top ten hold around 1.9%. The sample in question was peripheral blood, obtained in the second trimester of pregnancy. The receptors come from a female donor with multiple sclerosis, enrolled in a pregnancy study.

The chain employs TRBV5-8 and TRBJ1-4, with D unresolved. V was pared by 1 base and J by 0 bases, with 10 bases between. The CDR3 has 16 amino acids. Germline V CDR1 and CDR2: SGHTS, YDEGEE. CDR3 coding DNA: TGTGCCAGCAGCTTGTTGACGCAGGCAACTAATGAAAAACTGTTTTTT. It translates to CASSLLTQATNEKLFF.

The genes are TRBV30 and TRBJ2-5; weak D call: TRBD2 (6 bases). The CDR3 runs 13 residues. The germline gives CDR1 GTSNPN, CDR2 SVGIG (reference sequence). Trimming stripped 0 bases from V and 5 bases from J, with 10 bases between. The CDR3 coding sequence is TGTGCCTGGAGTGTACGGGGGTTTGAGACCCAGTACTTC. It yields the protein CAWSVRGFETQYF. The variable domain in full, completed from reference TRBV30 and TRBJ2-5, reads SQTIHQWPATLVQPVGSPLSLECTVEGTSNPNLYWYRQAAGRGLQLLFYSVGIGQISSEVPQNLSASRPQDRQFILSSKKLLLSDSGFYLCAWSVRGFETQYFGPGTRLLVL.

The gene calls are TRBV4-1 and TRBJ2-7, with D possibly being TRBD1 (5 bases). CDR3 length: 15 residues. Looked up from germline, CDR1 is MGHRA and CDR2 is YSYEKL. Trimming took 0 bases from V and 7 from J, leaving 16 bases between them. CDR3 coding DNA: TGCGCCAGCAGCCAAGATATCCTAGGGGATGGTGAGCAGTACTTC. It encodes CASSQDILGDGEQYF.

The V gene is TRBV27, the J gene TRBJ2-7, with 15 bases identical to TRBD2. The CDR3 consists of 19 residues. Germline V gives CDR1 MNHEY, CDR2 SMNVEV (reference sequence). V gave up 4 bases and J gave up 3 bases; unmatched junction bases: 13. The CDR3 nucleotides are TGTGCCAGCAGTTCATGGACTAGCGGGAGGGCCGTTGGAGGCTACGAGCAGTACTTC. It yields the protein CASSSWTSGRAVGGYEQYF.

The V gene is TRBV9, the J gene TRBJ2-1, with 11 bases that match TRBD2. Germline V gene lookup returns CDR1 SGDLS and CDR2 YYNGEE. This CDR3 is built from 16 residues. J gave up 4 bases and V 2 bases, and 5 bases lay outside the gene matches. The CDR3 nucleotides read TGTGCCAGCAGCGTCTTGGCTAGCGGGAGGTACAATGAGCAGTTCTTC. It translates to CASSVLASGRYNEQFF.

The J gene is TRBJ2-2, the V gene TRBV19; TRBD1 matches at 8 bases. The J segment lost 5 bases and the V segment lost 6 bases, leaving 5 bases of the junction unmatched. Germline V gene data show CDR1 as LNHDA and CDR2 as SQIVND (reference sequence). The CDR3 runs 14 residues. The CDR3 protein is CASRWDRSTGELFF. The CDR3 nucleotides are TGTGCCAGTAGATGGGACAGGTCGACCGGGGAGCTGTTTTTT. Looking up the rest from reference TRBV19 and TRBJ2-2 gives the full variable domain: DGGITQSPKYLFRKEGQNVTLSCEQNLNHDAMYWYRQDPGQGLRLIYYSQIVNDFQKGDIAEGYSVSREKKESFPLTVTSAQKNPTAFYLCASRWDRSTGELFFGEGSRLTVL.

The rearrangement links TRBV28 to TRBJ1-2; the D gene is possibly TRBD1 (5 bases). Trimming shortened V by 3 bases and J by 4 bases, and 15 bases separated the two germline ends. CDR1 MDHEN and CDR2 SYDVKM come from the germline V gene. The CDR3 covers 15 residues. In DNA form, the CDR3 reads TGTGCCAGCAGTTTCCCAGGGCGCGTCGGCTATGGCTACACCTTC. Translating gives CASSFPGRVGYGYTF.

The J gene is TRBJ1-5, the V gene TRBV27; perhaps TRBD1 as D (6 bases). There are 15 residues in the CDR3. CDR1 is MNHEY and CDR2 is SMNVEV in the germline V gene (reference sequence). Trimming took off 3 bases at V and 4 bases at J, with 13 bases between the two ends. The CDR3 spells CASSFFQGPNQPQHF. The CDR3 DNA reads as TGTGCCAGCAGTTTCTTCCAGGGGCCGAATCAGCCCCAGCATTTT.

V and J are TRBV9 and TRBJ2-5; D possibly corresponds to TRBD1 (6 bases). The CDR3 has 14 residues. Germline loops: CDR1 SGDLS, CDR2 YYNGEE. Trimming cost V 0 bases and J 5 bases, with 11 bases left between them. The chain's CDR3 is CASSVGPRGETQYF. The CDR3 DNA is TGTGCCAGCAGCGTAGGACCGAGGGGGGAGACCCAGTACTTC.

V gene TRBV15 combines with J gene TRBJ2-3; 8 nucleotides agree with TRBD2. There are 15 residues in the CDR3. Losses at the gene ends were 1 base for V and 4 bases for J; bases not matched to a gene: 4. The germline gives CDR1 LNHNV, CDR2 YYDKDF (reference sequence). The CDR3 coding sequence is TGTGCCACCAGCAGAGGAGCGGGAGAGGCAGATACGCAGTATTTT. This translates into CATSRGAGEADTQYF.

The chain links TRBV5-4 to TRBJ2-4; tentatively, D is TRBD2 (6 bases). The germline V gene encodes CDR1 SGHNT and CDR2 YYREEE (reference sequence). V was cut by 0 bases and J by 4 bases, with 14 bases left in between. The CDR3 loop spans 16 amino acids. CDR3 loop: CASSLGGLGKKNIQYF. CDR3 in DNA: TGTGCCAGCAGCTTGGGGGGACTGGGGAAAAAAAACATTCAGTACTTC.

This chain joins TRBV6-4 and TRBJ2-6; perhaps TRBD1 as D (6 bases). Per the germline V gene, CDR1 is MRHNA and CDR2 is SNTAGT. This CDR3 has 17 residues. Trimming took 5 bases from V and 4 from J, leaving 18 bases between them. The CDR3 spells CASSSLKQGPGANVLTF. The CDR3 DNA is TGTGCCAGCAGTTCCCTCAAACAGGGCCCCGGGGCCAACGTCCTGACTTTC.

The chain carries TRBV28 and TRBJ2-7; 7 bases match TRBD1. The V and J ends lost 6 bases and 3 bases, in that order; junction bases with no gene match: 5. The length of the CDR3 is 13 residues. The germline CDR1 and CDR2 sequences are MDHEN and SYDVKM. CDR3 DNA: TGTGCCAGCAGCCCTGGGACAGTCTACGAGCAGTACTTC. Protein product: CASSPGTVYEQYF. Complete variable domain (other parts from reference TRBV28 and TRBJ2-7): DVKVTQSSRYLVKRTGEKVFLECVQDMDHENMFWYRQDPGLGLRLIYFSYDVKMKEKGDIPEGYSVSREKKERFSLILESASTNQTSMYLCASSPGTVYEQYFGPGTRLTVT.

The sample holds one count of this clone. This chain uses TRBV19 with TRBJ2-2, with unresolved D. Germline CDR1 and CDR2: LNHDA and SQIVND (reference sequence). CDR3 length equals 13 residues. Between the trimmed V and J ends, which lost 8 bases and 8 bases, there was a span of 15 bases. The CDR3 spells CASSENIGGELFF. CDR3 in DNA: TGTGCCAGTTCCGAGAATATCGGTGGGGAGCTGTTTTTT.

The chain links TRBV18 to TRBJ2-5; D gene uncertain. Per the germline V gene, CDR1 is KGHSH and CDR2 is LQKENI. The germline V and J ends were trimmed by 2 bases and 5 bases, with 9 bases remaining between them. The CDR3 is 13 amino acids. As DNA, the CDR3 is TGTGCCAGCTCACCAGGCCTTACGGAGACCCAGTACTTC. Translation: CASSPGLTETQYF.

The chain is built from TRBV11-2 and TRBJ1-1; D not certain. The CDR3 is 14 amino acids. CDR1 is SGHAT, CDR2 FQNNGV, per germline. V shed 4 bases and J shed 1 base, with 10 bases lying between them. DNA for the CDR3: TGTGCCAGCAGCTCCACGGCAGGGAACACTGAAGCTTTCTTT. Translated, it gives CASSSTAGNTEAFF.

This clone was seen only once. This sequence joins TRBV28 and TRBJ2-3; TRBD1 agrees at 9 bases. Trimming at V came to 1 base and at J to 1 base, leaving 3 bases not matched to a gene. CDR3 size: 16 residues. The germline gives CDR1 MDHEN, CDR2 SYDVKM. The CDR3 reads CASSLFGTGRTDTQYF. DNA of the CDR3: TGTGCCAGCAGTTTATTCGGGACAGGGCGCACAGATACGCAGTATTTT.

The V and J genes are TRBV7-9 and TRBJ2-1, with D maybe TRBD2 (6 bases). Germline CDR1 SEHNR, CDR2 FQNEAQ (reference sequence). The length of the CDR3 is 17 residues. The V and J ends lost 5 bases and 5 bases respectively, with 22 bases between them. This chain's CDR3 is CASSPLLSGRGDNEQFF. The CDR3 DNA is TGTGCCAGCAGCCCCCTTTTGTCCGGGAGAGGCGACAATGAGCAGTTCTTC.

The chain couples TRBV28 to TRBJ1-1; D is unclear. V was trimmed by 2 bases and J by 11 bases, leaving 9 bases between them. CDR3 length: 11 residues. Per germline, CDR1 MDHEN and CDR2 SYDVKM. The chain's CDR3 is CASSLKRAAFF. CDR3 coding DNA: TGTGCCAGCAGTTTAAAGAGGGCGGCTTTCTTT.

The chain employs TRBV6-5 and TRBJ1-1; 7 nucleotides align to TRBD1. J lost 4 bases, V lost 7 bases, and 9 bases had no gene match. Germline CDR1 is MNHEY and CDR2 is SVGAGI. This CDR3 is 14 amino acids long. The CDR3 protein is CASILRQGGTEAFF. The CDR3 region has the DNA TGTGCCAGCATTTTAAGACAGGGTGGCACTGAAGCTTTCTTT.